The 27 T cell receptor beta chains presented below share a single source sample, sequenced in a study of cytomegalovirus exposure and HLA in healthy donors. PCR used 60 Vbeta primers and 13 Jbeta primers. TCRdb's copy holds only in-frame clones and misses some; the assay was immunoSEQ multiplex PCR. Seen here are some 120,000 clones, 65% observed once, and the top ten hold 9.5%. Sequencing was done on a sample of PBMCs. The receptors come from a woman aged 40 to 50 in good health and CMV-seropositive.

This clone appeared once. J is TRBJ1-5 and V is TRBV5-1; no clear D. Germline CDR1 is SGHRS and CDR2 is YFSETQ. This CDR3 is 14 amino acids long. V lost 4 bases and J lost 5, with 13 bases in between. CDR3 loop: CASSVDGGDQPQHF. For the CDR3, the DNA is TGCGCCAGCAGCGTCGACGGCGGGGATCAGCCCCAGCATTTT.

Written as DNA, the CDR3 is TGTGCCAGCACCACAGGAGGGGATGGAAACACCATATATTTT. It encodes CASTTGGDGNTIYF. The chain carries TRBV5-4 and TRBJ1-3; perhaps TRBD1 as D (5 bases). The V gene's germline CDR1 is SGHNT and CDR2 YYREEE (reference sequence). Trimming removed 6 bases at V and 3 bases at J, with 13 bases between. The CDR3 is made up of 14 amino acids. Full variable domain (missing parts from reference TRBV5-4 and TRBJ1-3): ETGVTQSPTHLIKTRGQQVTLRCSSQSGHNTVSWYQQALGQGPQFIFQYYREEENGRGNFPPRFSGLQFPNYSSELNVNALELDDSALYLCASTTGGDGNTIYFGEGSWLTVV.

This chain connects TRBV6-6 to TRBJ2-7, with 7 bases identical to TRBD2. This CDR3 has 15 residues. Germline V gene sequence: CDR1 MNHNY, CDR2 SVGAGI (reference sequence). The V gene end was trimmed by 6 bases and the J gene end by 0 bases; junction bases not matched to a gene: 8. The CDR3 protein is CASSRNGGSSYEQYF. The CDR3 DNA reads TGTGCCAGCAGCCGGAACGGGGGGAGCTCCTACGAGCAGTACTTC.

This rearrangement joins TRBV18 to TRBJ2-5, with TRBD2 matching 14 bases. The CDR3 is 16 amino acids. V lost 6 bases and J lost 10; bases outside the gene matches: 13. Germline V gives CDR1 KGHSH, CDR2 LQKENI. This CDR3 reads CASSRGLAGAHGSQYF. The CDR3 DNA is TGTGCCAGCTCCCGGGGACTAGCGGGAGCCCACGGTAGCCAGTACTTC.

The V call is TRBV18, the J call TRBJ2-7; TRBD2 matches at 9 bases. V was clipped by 3 bases and J by 2 bases; unmatched bases: 2. The germline V gene encodes CDR1 KGHSH and CDR2 LQKENI. The CDR3 has 14 amino acids. The CDR3 sequence is CASSPAGGPYEQYF. DNA for the CDR3: TGTGCCAGCTCACCGGCGGGAGGGCCCTACGAGCAGTACTTC.

This chain uses TRBV11-1 with TRBJ2-7; D is possibly TRBD1 (6 bases). The CDR3 has 14 amino acids. Germline loops: CDR1 SGHAT, CDR2 FQDESV (reference sequence). Trimming took 6 bases from V and 0 from J, leaving 12 bases between them. CDR3 coding DNA: TGTGCCAGCAGTCCAGGGGAAATCTCCTACGAGCAGTACTTC. It encodes CASSPGEISYEQYF. Full variable domain (missing parts from reference TRBV11-1 and TRBJ2-7): EAEVAQSPRYKITEKSQAVAFWCDPISGHATLYWYRQILGQGPELLVQFQDESVVDDSQLPKDRFSAERLKGVDSTLKIQPAELGDSAMYLCASSPGEISYEQYFGPGTRLTVT.

The chain combines TRBV6-5 with TRBJ1-1; the D is unclear. V gave up 5 bases and J gave up 5 bases, with 12 bases separating them. Germline CDR1 and CDR2: MNHEY and SVGAGI. The CDR3 runs 13 residues. CDR3 loop: CASSIASDTEAFF. In nucleotides, the CDR3 is TGTGCCAGCAGTATAGCATCGGATACTGAAGCTTTCTTT.

The V call is TRBV2, the J call TRBJ1-1; tentative D call: TRBD1 (6 bases). The CDR3 sequence is 14 residues long. Germline V gives CDR1 SNHLY, CDR2 FYNNEI. V lost 5 bases and J lost 2, with 12 bases in between. For the CDR3, the DNA is TGTGCCAGCAGTCACAGGGACATCAACACTGAAGCTTTCTTT. This codes for CASSHRDINTEAFF.

The V call is TRBV30, the J call TRBJ2-1; possibly TRBD2 for D (6 bases). Germline CDR1 reads GTSNPN; CDR2 reads SVGIG (reference sequence). V was trimmed by 1 base and J by 1 base, leaving 11 bases between them. The CDR3 contains 15 residues. This chain's CDR3 is CAWSEFSGSYNEQFF. The DNA of the CDR3 is TGTGCCTGGAGTGAGTTCAGCGGGTCCTACAATGAGCAGTTCTTC. Full variable domain (missing parts from reference TRBV30 and TRBJ2-1): SQTIHQWPATLVQPVGSPLSLECTVEGTSNPNLYWYRQAAGRGLQLLFYSVGIGQISSEVPQNLSASRPQDRQFILSSKKLLLSDSGFYLCAWSEFSGSYNEQFFGPGTRLTVL.

As DNA, the CDR3 is TGTGCCAGCAGGCACATTTATAGCAATCAGCCCCAGCATTTT. Translating gives CASRHIYSNQPQHF. The rearrangement joins TRBV7-9 to TRBJ1-5, with D uncertain. This CDR3 has 14 amino acids. The V end was cut by 6 bases, the J end by 0 bases, with 9 bases between. CDR1 SEHNR and CDR2 FQNEAQ come from the germline V gene (reference sequence).

V gene TRBV6-5 combines with J gene TRBJ2-7; tentatively, D is TRBD2 (6 bases). The CDR3 spans 12 residues. Trimming pared 8 bases from V and 5 bases from J, leaving 13 bases between. CDR1 is MNHEY and CDR2 is SVGAGI in the germline V gene. The CDR3 is CASRDSWDEQYF. The CDR3 DNA reads TGTGCCAGCCGGGACTCATGGGACGAGCAGTACTTC.

The V and J genes are TRBV29-1 and TRBJ2-7, with D possibly TRBD1 on 5 matching bases. Trimming shortened V by 5 bases and J by 3 bases, and 11 bases separated the two germline ends. The CDR3 extends over 12 amino acids. CDR1 and CDR2 from the germline V gene are SQVTM and ANQGSEA. The CDR3 sequence: CSVITGGYEQYF. The CDR3 coding sequence is TGCAGCGTTATAACAGGTGGCTACGAGCAGTACTTC.

The V call is TRBV5-4, the J call TRBJ1-1; D not certain. Deletions cut 1 base from V and 0 bases from J, with 7 bases between. Germline CDR1 and CDR2: SGHNT and YYREEE (reference sequence). CDR3 size: 14 residues. CDR3 coding DNA: TGTGCCAGCAGCTTGATGGGCATGAACACTGAAGCTTTCTTT. Translation gives CASSLMGMNTEAFF.

The J gene is TRBJ2-1, the V gene TRBV12-5; a possible D gene is TRBD2 (6 bases). Germline CDR1 LGHNT, CDR2 FRNRAP. The CDR3 consists of 14 residues. V lost 6 bases and J 1 base, leaving 10 bases between the germline ends. DNA for the CDR3: TGTGCTAGTGGGCCGGGACTTTCCTACAATGAGCAGTTCTTC. It is translated as CASGPGLSYNEQFF.

The chain has TRBV15 and TRBJ1-1; D uncertain. The ends were cut back, 5 bases at V and 0 bases at J, with 13 bases in the middle. The CDR3 totals 15 residues. Germline V gene lookup returns CDR1 LNHNV and CDR2 YYDKDF (reference sequence). This CDR3 is CATSSKAGVNTEAFF. CDR3 sequence (DNA): TGTGCCACCAGCTCTAAGGCCGGGGTGAACACTGAAGCTTTCTTT. The variable domain in full, with the rest retrieved from reference TRBV15 and TRBJ1-1, is DAMVIQNPRYQVTQFGKPVTLSCSQTLNHNVMYWYQQKSSQAPKLLFHYYDKDFNNEADTPDNFQSRRPNTSFCFLDIRSPGLGDTAMYLCATSSKAGVNTEAFFGQGTRLTVV.

The sample holds a few counts of this clone. V is TRBV7-2 and J is TRBJ2-5; 9 bases agree with TRBD2. In germline, CDR1 is SGHTA, CDR2 FQGNSA. The CDR3 totals 17 residues. V dropped 6 bases and J dropped 4; count of bases not matched to a gene: 15. The CDR3 here is CASRLSLLAGAGETQYF. The CDR3 DNA sequence: TGTGCCAGCAGACTTAGTCTGTTAGCGGGAGCAGGAGAGACCCAGTACTTC.

The CDR3 DNA reads as TGTGCCAGCAGCCCACGACTAGCGGGAGGATCGAATGAGCAGTTCTTC. Protein: CASSPRLAGGSNEQFF. This chain uses TRBV9 with TRBJ2-1; 13 bases align to TRBD2. The CDR3 is made up of 16 amino acids. CDR1 is SGDLS, CDR2 YYNGEE, per germline. V was pared by 4 bases and J by 7 bases, with 8 bases of the junction left unmatched.

This clone was observed a single time. CDR3 sequence: CASSILNGLESNEQYF. The CDR3, as DNA: TGTGCCAGTAGTATTCTTAATGGACTGGAGAGTAACGAGCAGTACTTC. The chain is built from TRBV19 and TRBJ2-7; tentatively, D is TRBD2 (5 bases). The CDR3 has 16 residues. V gave up 3 bases and J gave up 5 bases, with 20 bases separating them. Germline V gene lookup returns CDR1 LNHDA and CDR2 SQIVND (reference sequence).

The chain combines TRBV28 with TRBJ2-3, with D perhaps TRBD2 (5 bases). V shed 2 bases and J shed 5 bases, with 11 bases lying between them. Germline V gene lookup returns CDR1 MDHEN and CDR2 SYDVKM. The CDR3 totals 14 residues. The CDR3 reads CASSLGRWGDTQYF. In DNA, the CDR3 is TGTGCCAGCAGTTTAGGGAGATGGGGAGATACGCAGTATTTT.

V usage is TRBV7-6 and J usage is TRBJ2-5; maybe TRBD2 (7 bases). The DNA end is more similar to TRBJ2-7, so the J call may be wrong. The germline V gene has CDR1 SGHVS and CDR2 FNYEAQ. This CDR3 region has 13 residues. This CDR3 is CASSKGGAYEQYF. The DNA for the CDR3 is TGTGCCAGCAGCAAAGGGGGGGCTTACGAGCAGTACTTC.

The genes are TRBV28 and TRBJ1-5; a possible D gene is TRBD1 (5 bases). Trimming took 8 bases from V and 3 from J, leaving 8 bases between them. This CDR3 has 12 residues. Germline assignment: CDR1 MDHEN and CDR2 SYDVKM. The CDR3 nucleotides read TGTGCCAGCCTAGGGGCCAATCAGCCCCAGCATTTT. It yields the protein CASLGANQPQHF.

The CDR3 DNA sequence: TGTGCCAGCAGAAAAAGGACTAGCGGAGAATACGAGCAGTACTTC. Amino acids: CASRKRTSGEYEQYF. The chain couples TRBV19 to TRBJ2-7; 10 nucleotides agree with TRBD2. The CDR3 length is 15 residues. The germline V gene encodes CDR1 LNHDA and CDR2 SQIVND (reference sequence). After removal of 9 bases from V and 4 bases from J, the junction contained 12 bases not matched to a gene. Filled out from reference TRBV19 and TRBJ2-7, the complete variable domain reads DGGITQSPKYLFRKEGQNVTLSCEQNLNHDAMYWYRQDPGQGLRLIYYSQIVNDFQKGDIAEGYSVSREKKESFPLTVTSAQKNPTAFYLCASRKRTSGEYEQYFGPGTRLTVT.

The chain combines TRBV6-5 with TRBJ2-5; D gene unclear. V was clipped by 7 bases and J by 2 bases, with 11 bases between them. The CDR3 covers 13 residues. Germline-derived CDR1 and CDR2 are MNHEY and SVGAGI. The chain's CDR3 is CASTPPGQETQYF. In nucleotides, the CDR3 is TGTGCCAGCACCCCGCCCGGGCAAGAGACCCAGTACTTC.

V is TRBV25-1 and J is TRBJ2-5, with 8 bases matching TRBD1. Germline V gene sequence: CDR1 MGHDK, CDR2 SYGVNS. V lost 4 bases and J lost 5; bases outside the gene matches: 12. The length of the CDR3 is 16 residues. The CDR3 bases are TGTGCCAGCAGTGTGGCCGGGCAGGGGGCCCGCGAGACCCAGTACTTC. It encodes CASSVAGQGARETQYF.

In the case of this clone: The same CDR3 can be traced to other DNA sequences in this sample. The V gene is TRBV18, the J gene TRBJ2-7, with D unresolved. This CDR3 has 12 residues. Germline V gives CDR1 KGHSH, CDR2 LQKENI. V lost 6 bases, J lost 1 base, and 7 bases lay in between. The CDR3 spells CASSPQSYEQYF. The CDR3 DNA reads as TGTGCCAGCTCGCCTCAGTCCTACGAGCAGTACTTC.

For this clone: Germline is not matched at one junction end, which may reflect a read error. The chain links TRBV7-9 to TRBJ2-5; tentatively, D is TRBD1 (6 bases). The CDR3 is made up of 16 amino acids. The germline CDR1 and CDR2 sequences are SEHNR and FQNEAQ (reference sequence). CDR3 sequence: CSSRLSRGRPEETQYF. CDR3 nucleotide sequence: TGTTCCAGCAGACTTTCCAGGGGACGACCTGAAGAGACCCAGTACTTC.

This clone has more than one count but fewer than ten. The V gene is TRBV28, the J gene TRBJ2-6; the match to TRBD2 covers 14 bases. From germline, CDR1 is MDHEN and CDR2 SYDVKM. Germline trimming cut 4 bases from V and 1 base from J; bases unmatched to any gene: 3. CDR3 length equals 18 residues. The CDR3 here is CASSSTSGRGSGANVLTF. CDR3 sequence (DNA): TGTGCCAGCAGTTCGACTAGCGGGAGGGGTTCTGGGGCCAACGTCCTGACTTTC.